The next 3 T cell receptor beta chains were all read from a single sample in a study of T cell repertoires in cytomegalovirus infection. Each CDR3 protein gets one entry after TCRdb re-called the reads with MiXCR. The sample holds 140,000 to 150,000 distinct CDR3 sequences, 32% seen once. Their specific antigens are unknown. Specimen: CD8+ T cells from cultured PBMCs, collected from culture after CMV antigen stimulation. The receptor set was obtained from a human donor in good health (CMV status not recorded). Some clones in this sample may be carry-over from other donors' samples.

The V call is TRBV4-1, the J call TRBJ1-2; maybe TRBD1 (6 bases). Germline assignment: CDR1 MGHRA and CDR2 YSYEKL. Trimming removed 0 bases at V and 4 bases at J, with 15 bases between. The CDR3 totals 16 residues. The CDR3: CASSQEGIGQIYGYTF. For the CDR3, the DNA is TGCGCCAGCAGCCAAGAGGGAATAGGACAGATCTATGGCTACACCTTC.

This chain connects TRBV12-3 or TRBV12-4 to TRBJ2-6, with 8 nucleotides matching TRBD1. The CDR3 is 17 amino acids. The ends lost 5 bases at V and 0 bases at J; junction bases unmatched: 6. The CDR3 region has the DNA TGTGCCAGCAGTGAGAACAGGGGGTTCTCTGGGGCCAACGTCCTGACTTTC. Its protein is CASSENRGFSGANVLTF.

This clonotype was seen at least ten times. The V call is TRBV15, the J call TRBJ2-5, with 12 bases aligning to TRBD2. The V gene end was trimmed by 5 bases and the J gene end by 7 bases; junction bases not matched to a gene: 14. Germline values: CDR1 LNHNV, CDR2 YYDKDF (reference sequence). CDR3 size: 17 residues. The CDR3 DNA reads TGTGCCACCAGCGGGGGGACTAGCGGGTCCATTTGGGGGACCCAGTACTTC. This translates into CATSGGTSGSIWGTQYF.